The 9 T cell receptor beta chains in this list originate from one sample, sequenced in a study of blood T cell repertoires in COVID-19. Assay used: immunoSEQ multiplex PCR; TCRdb lists only in-frame clones, some missing. The profile shows around 200,000 clones, about four fifths of them singletons. Material: peripheral blood. The receptors stem from a middle-aged woman with active or convalescent COVID-19.

The chain has TRBV20-1 and TRBJ2-3; D gene unclear. V was shortened by 5 bases and J by 5 bases, with 8 bases between the two germline ends. From germline, CDR1 is DFQATT and CDR2 SNEGSKA (reference sequence). This CDR3 is built from 11 residues. CDR3 sequence: CSAPLGDTQYF. The CDR3, as DNA: TGCAGTGCTCCACTCGGAGATACGCAGTATTTT.

This clone was counted once. The rearrangement links TRBV14 to TRBJ1-2, with D perhaps TRBD1 (6 bases). This CDR3 is 15 amino acids long. V was trimmed by 4 bases and J by 1 base, leaving 13 bases between them. CDR1 and CDR2 (germline): SGHDN, FVKESK. The chain's CDR3 is CASSRTVKVNYGYTF. In DNA, the CDR3 is TGTGCCAGCAGCCGGACAGTAAAAGTTAACTATGGCTACACCTTC.

The chain joins TRBV6-2 or TRBV6-3 to TRBJ1-2, with D tentatively TRBD1 (5 bases). Trimming pared 6 bases from V and 4 bases from J, leaving 15 bases between. CDR1 is MNHEY, CDR2 SVGEGT, per germline. The length of the CDR3 is 14 residues. As DNA, the CDR3 is TGTGCCAGCAGCCCCCGACAGAGTTCCTATGGCTACACCTTC. Residues: CASSPRQSSYGYTF.

The chain couples TRBV7-9 to TRBJ1-3; D call uncertain. Looked up from germline, CDR1 is SEHNR and CDR2 is FQNEAQ (reference sequence). The V end was cut by 1 base, the J end by 0 bases, with 10 bases between. CDR3 length equals 16 residues. CDR3 DNA sequence: TGTGCCAGCAGCTTAGTACTGGGCCTCTCTGGAAACACCATATATTTT. Residues: CASSLVLGLSGNTIYF.

This clone appeared once. The chain links TRBV3-1 (or the pseudogene TRBV3-2) to TRBJ2-7; 8 positions match TRBD2. This CDR3 has 13 residues. Trimming cost V 0 bases and J 9 bases; bases outside gene matches: 4. Germline assignment: CDR1 LGHDT and CDR2 YNNKEL (reference sequence). CDR3 DNA sequence: TGTGCCAGCAGCCAAGACGTCCGGGAGGGGCAGTACTTC. Translating gives CASSQDVREGQYF.

This chain connects TRBV5-4 to TRBJ2-3; tentative D call: TRBD2 (6 bases). This CDR3 region has 15 residues. Germline lookup yields CDR1 SGHNT and CDR2 YYREEE (reference sequence). V was trimmed by 2 bases and J by 4 bases, leaving 14 bases between them. Here the CDR3 reads CASSFSGGGADTQYF. CDR3 in DNA: TGTGCCAGCAGCTTCTCCGGGGGAGGCGCAGATACGCAGTATTTT.

The CDR3 region has the DNA TGTGCCAGCTCACCACGAGAGGGACAGGGGTCGGAGCAGTACTTC. Its translation is CASSPREGQGSEQYF. This chain connects TRBV18 to TRBJ2-7; TRBD1 matches 10 bases. CDR1 and CDR2 (germline): KGHSH, LQKENI. Trimming cost V 1 base and J 7 bases; bases outside gene matches: 7. The CDR3 contains 15 residues.

This clone was recorded once. The chain employs TRBV28 and TRBJ2-1; D is unclear. Germline values: CDR1 MDHEN, CDR2 SYDVKM. The V gene lost 6 bases and the J gene lost 2 bases, with 17 bases spanning the gap. This CDR3 comprises 16 residues. This CDR3 is CASRSLRAQTYNEQFF. The CDR3 bases are TGTGCCAGCAGGTCCCTACGCGCACAGACCTACAATGAGCAGTTCTTC.

This clone appeared a few times. The V call is TRBV18, the J call TRBJ2-1, with 7 bases fitting TRBD2. V was clipped by 3 bases and J by 8 bases; unmatched bases: 10. Per germline, CDR1 KGHSH and CDR2 LQKENI. CDR3 length equals 15 residues. The CDR3 here is CASSPPLAAGDEQFF. The CDR3 DNA reads TGTGCCAGCTCACCGCCCCTAGCGGCGGGCGATGAGCAGTTCTTC.